This is a list of T cell receptor beta chains from one sample in a study of blood T cell repertoires in COVID-19. Here immunoSEQ multiplex PCR was the method, and the copy in TCRdb shows in-frame clones only, minus some. This table has around 130,000 clones, 75% to 90% appearing once. Material: PBMCs or T cells enriched from blood (not recorded which). The source is a man younger than 45 who had recovered from COVID-19. Both conserved end residues are part of each CDR3. D genes are given only for firm matches. Some rows have no size entry. The others give once, few or many, or a class for an expanded clone.

size: .
J: TRBJ1-5
D: .
V: TRBV27
DNA: TGTGCCAGCAGTTTATCAGCAGGACAGCCCCAGCATTTT
CDR3: CASSLSAGQPQHF

size: .
J: TRBJ1-6
D: .
V: TRBV25-1
DNA: TGTGCCAGCAGTGATCAGGGAAGAAATTCACCCCTCCACTTT
CDR3: CASSDQGRNSPLHF

size: .
J: TRBJ1-1
D: .
V: TRBV10-1
DNA: TGCGCCAGCAGTGGAGGTAGAGGGCGGCCTCCTGAAGCTTTCTTT
CDR3: CASSGGRGRPPEAFF

size: .
J: TRBJ1-6
D: TRBD1
V: TRBV5-4
DNA: TGTGCCAGCAGCAATCCAGGGGGCCCGGGGTCACCCCTCCACTTT
CDR3: CASSNPGGPGSPLHF

size: .
J: TRBJ1-5
D: .
V: TRBV10-3
DNA: TGTGCCATCAGTGCACAGGGCAATCAGCCCCAGCATTTT
CDR3: CAISAQGNQPQHF

size: .
J: TRBJ1-5
D: .
V: TRBV7-2
DNA: TGTGCCAGCAGCTTAGACAGCCATCAGCCCCAGCATTTT
CDR3: CASSLDSHQPQHF

size: many
J: TRBJ2-6
D: .
V: TRBV29-1
DNA: TGCAGCGTTGACCACAGGCTAACCTCTGGGGCCAACGTCCTGACTTTC
CDR3: CSVDHRLTSGANVLTF

size: .
J: TRBJ1-1
D: TRBD1
V: TRBV11-3
DNA: TGTGCCAGCAGCTCCCACAGGGGGACTGAAGCTTTCTTT
CDR3: CASSSHRGTEAFF

size: .
J: TRBJ1-6
D: .
V: TRBV12-3/TRBV12-4
DNA: TGTGCCAGCAGTTTAGTAAACGGACCCCTCCACTTT
CDR3: CASSLVNGPLHF

size: .
J: TRBJ1-3
D: .
V: TRBV9
DNA: TGTGCCAGCAGCGACCCGCAGGGCGTCTCTGGAAACACCATATATTTT
CDR3: CASSDPQGVSGNTIYF

size: .
J: TRBJ1-6
D: .
V: TRBV2
DNA: TGTGCCAGCAGTGGTACAGTTAGCTCCTATAATTCACCCCTCCACTTT
CDR3: CASSGTVSSYNSPLHF

size: .
J: TRBJ1-5
D: .
V: TRBV2
DNA: TGTGCCAGCAGTGAGGACAGAGATCAGCCCCAGCATTTT
CDR3: CASSEDRDQPQHF

size: .
J: TRBJ2-5
D: .
V: TRBV18
DNA: TGTGCCAGCTCACCGGGGGGAGCCAGCCTTCAAGAGACCCAGTACTTC
CDR3: CASSPGGASLQETQYF

size: .
J: TRBJ1-1
D: TRBD1
V: TRBV5-1
DNA: TGCGCCAGCAGCTTGGCGGGGACAGGGGCGGACACTGAAGCTTTCTTT
CDR3: CASSLAGTGADTEAFF

size: .
J: TRBJ1-2
D: .
V: TRBV19
DNA: TGTGCCAGTAGTATAGGGGCCACCGCTAACTATGGCTACACCTTC
CDR3: CASSIGATANYGYTF

size: .
J: TRBJ1-1
D: .
V: TRBV28
DNA: TGTGCCAGCAGCCTGAACATGGGCCAGGCTATCACTGAAGCTTTCTTT
CDR3: CASSLNMGQAITEAFF

size: .
J: TRBJ2-7
D: TRBD1
V: TRBV5-5
DNA: TGTGCCAGCAGGAGCGGACAGGGGTTATCCTACGAGCAGTACTTC
CDR3: CASRSGQGLSYEQYF

size: once
J: TRBJ1-5
D: .
V: TRBV9
DNA: TGTGCCAGCAGCCCCGGGACACCCCATCAGCCCCAGCATTTT
CDR3: CASSPGTPHQPQHF

size: .
J: TRBJ2-2
D: TRBD1
V: TRBV4-1
DNA: TGCGCCAGCAGCCAAGCTAACAGGGGTTCCGGGGAGCTGTTTTTT
CDR3: CASSQANRGSGELFF

size: .
J: TRBJ2-5
D: .
V: TRBV2
DNA: TGTGCCAGCGTAGACAGCCAAGAGACCCAGTACTTC
CDR3: CASVDSQETQYF

size: .
J: TRBJ2-5
D: .
V: TRBV9
DNA: TGTGCCAGCAGCCTCCAAGCGGGCCAAGAGACCCAGTACTTC
CDR3: CASSLQAGQETQYF

size: .
J: TRBJ2-5
D: .
V: TRBV7-2
DNA: TGTGCCAGCAGCTTAGTGGGGCAGACGCAAGAGACCCAGTACTTC
CDR3: CASSLVGQTQETQYF

size: .
J: TRBJ2-7
D: .
V: TRBV9
DNA: TGTGCCAGCAGCGCCGCTAGCGACTCCTACGAGCAGTACTTC
CDR3: CASSAASDSYEQYF

size: .
J: TRBJ1-3
D: .
V: TRBV7-8
DNA: TGTGCCAGCAGCCCCTCCCTAGAGTTTGGAAACACCATATATTTT
CDR3: CASSPSLEFGNTIYF

size: .
J: TRBJ2-5
D: .
V: TRBV5-4
DNA: TGTGCCAGCAGCTTGGGGAATCGGGGCCAAGAGACCCAGTACTTC
CDR3: CASSLGNRGQETQYF

size: .
J: TRBJ1-3
D: .
V: TRBV29-1
DNA: TGCAGCGTTGTGACAGACTCTGGAAACACCATATATTTT
CDR3: CSVVTDSGNTIYF

size: .
J: TRBJ2-1
D: .
V: TRBV27
DNA: TGTGCCAGCAGGGGGGGACAGTGGAATGAGCAGTTCTTC
CDR3: CASRGGQWNEQFF

size: .
J: TRBJ2-3
D: TRBD2
V: TRBV5-1
DNA: TGCGCCAGCAGCTTGGGACTAGCAGGCGATACGCAGTATTTT
CDR3: CASSLGLAGDTQYF

size: .
J: TRBJ2-3
D: .
V: TRBV29-1
DNA: TGCAGCGTTGTACTGATTGATACGCAGTATTTT
CDR3: CSVVLIDTQYF

size: .
J: TRBJ2-1
D: TRBD1
V: TRBV5-4
DNA: TGTGCCAGCAGCCCAGGGGGCTCTTACAATGAGCAGTTCTTC
CDR3: CASSPGGSYNEQFF

size: .
J: TRBJ1-6
D: TRBD1
V: TRBV6-1
DNA: TGTGCCAGCAGTGATTTTTTAGACAGGGGCCCGAATTCACCCCTCCACTTT
CDR3: CASSDFLDRGPNSPLHF

size: .
J: TRBJ2-3
D: TRBD1
V: TRBV28
DNA: TGTGCCAGCAGTTCCCGGGGCACCGGGACAGGGACAGATACGCAGTATTTT
CDR3: CASSSRGTGTGTDTQYF

size: .
J: TRBJ2-1
D: .
V: TRBV9
DNA: TGTGCCAGCAGCCCCCCGGGGCGGGGCTCCTACAATGAGCAGTTCTTC
CDR3: CASSPPGRGSYNEQFF

size: .
J: TRBJ2-6
D: .
V: TRBV3-1/TRBV3-2
DNA: TGTGCCAGCAGCCTAAACAGGGCCGGGGCCAACGTCCTGACTTTC
CDR3: CASSLNRAGANVLTF

size: .
J: TRBJ2-7
D: TRBD2
V: TRBV27
DNA: TGTGCCAGCAAAGACTGGGAGGGCTCCTACGAGCAGTACTTC
CDR3: CASKDWEGSYEQYF

size: .
J: TRBJ2-7
D: .
V: TRBV5-1
DNA: TGCGCCAGCAGCTTCGCCTCGACAGATACCTACGAGCAGTACTTC
CDR3: CASSFASTDTYEQYF

size: .
J: TRBJ1-1
D: .
V: TRBV9
DNA: TGTGCCAGCAGCGTAGCTGCGATTTTGAACACTGAAGCTTTCTTT
CDR3: CASSVAAILNTEAFF

size: once
J: TRBJ2-2
D: TRBD2
V: TRBV5-6
DNA: TGTGCCAGCAGCTTGGGGCCGGGACTAGCGGGCACCGGGGAGCTGTTTTTT
CDR3: CASSLGPGLAGTGELFF

size: once
J: TRBJ1-5
D: .
V: TRBV18
DNA: TGTGCCAGCTCACCTCAAGGGAGCCCTAGCAATCAGCCCCAGCATTTT
CDR3: CASSPQGSPSNQPQHF

size: .
J: TRBJ1-1
D: TRBD1
V: TRBV6-5
DNA: TGTGCCAGCAGTTGGGCAGGGGGCGCGGACACTGAAGCTTTCTTT
CDR3: CASSWAGGADTEAFF

size: once
J: TRBJ2-2
D: .
V: TRBV7-2
DNA: TGTGCCAGCAGCTTAGTACAGGTCAGAGAGAACACCGGGGAGCTGTTTTTT
CDR3: CASSLVQVRENTGELFF

size: .
J: TRBJ2-5
D: .
V: TRBV25-1
DNA: TGTGCCAGCAGTAGGGGGGGGACCCAGTACTTC
CDR3: CASSRGGTQYF

size: .
J: TRBJ2-7
D: .
V: TRBV2
DNA: TGTGCCAGCAGTGAAGCCGGGACAACGTACGAGCAGTACTTC
CDR3: CASSEAGTTYEQYF

size: once
J: TRBJ2-3
D: TRBD2
V: TRBV7-6
DNA: TGTGCCAGCAGCTTAGTGGTAGCGGGGGATAACACAGATACGCAGTATTTT
CDR3: CASSLVVAGDNTDTQYF

size: .
J: TRBJ2-1
D: TRBD2
V: TRBV6-2/TRBV6-3
DNA: TGTGCCAGCAGTGAGGGACTAGCTATAGGGCAGTTCTTC
CDR3: CASSEGLAIGQFF

size: .
J: TRBJ2-2
D: TRBD2
V: TRBV19
DNA: TGTGCCAGTAAAGCTAGCGGGAACACCGGGGAGCTGTTTTTT
CDR3: CASKASGNTGELFF

size: .
J: TRBJ2-2
D: .
V: TRBV7-2
DNA: TGTGCCAGCAGCTTAGGGACCAGGGAGGAGCTGTTTTTT
CDR3: CASSLGTREELFF

size: .
J: TRBJ2-1
D: TRBD2
V: TRBV10-3
DNA: TGTGCCATCAGCCGGACTAGCGGACTCTACAATGAGCAGTTCTTC
CDR3: CAISRTSGLYNEQFF

size: few
J: TRBJ1-2
D: TRBD1
V: TRBV5-1
DNA: TGCGCCAGCAGCCATGTTAAGGGGGCCGGAGGCTACACCTTC
CDR3: CASSHVKGAGGYTF

size: .
J: TRBJ1-5
D: .
V: TRBV19
DNA: TGTGCCAGTAGTATCACAGGGCCCGATAGCAATCAGCCCCAGCATTTT
CDR3: CASSITGPDSNQPQHF

size: .
J: TRBJ2-3
D: TRBD2
V: TRBV10-3
DNA: TGTGCCATCAGTGAGTCCCTAGCGGGACGCTCAGATACGCAGTATTTT
CDR3: CAISESLAGRSDTQYF

size: .
J: TRBJ1-1
D: .
V: TRBV9
DNA: TGTGCCAGCAGCCTAGGGGCTTTGACTGAAGCTTTCTTT
CDR3: CASSLGALTEAFF

size: .
J: TRBJ2-5
D: TRBD2
V: TRBV3-1/TRBV3-2
DNA: TGTGCCAGCAGCCAAGATCAAGCGGGAGGGGAGACCCAGTACTTC
CDR3: CASSQDQAGGETQYF

size: .
J: TRBJ2-7
D: TRBD2
V: TRBV9
DNA: TGTGCCAGCAGCCCAGGACTAGCGGGAGGTAACGAGCAGTACTTC
CDR3: CASSPGLAGGNEQYF

size: .
J: TRBJ1-6
D: .
V: TRBV10-2
DNA: TGCGCCAGGGAGGGGCGGGAGAGGGACCCCCTAAGACTCCACTTT
CDR3: CAREGRERDPLRLHF

size: .
J: TRBJ2-1
D: .
V: TRBV19
DNA: TGTGCCAGTAGTACCCTTGGGGGTAGCGGAGCCAACAATGAGCAGTTCTTC
CDR3: CASSTLGGSGANNEQFF

size: once
J: TRBJ1-6
D: TRBD1
V: TRBV6-1
DNA: TGTGCCAGCAGTGAAGACAGGGGTAACTCACCCCTCCACTTT
CDR3: CASSEDRGNSPLHF